These T cell receptor beta chains were read from a single sample in a study of OX40 agonist ivuxolimab in advanced cancers. Sequencing used immunoSEQ multiplex PCR; TCRdb keeps in-frame clones, though not all of them. The data contain 60,000 to 65,000 clones, around 89% of them singletons. The source was CD4+ or CD8+ T cells sorted from blood, collected in a trial of the OX40 agonist ivuxolimab. The receptors come from an adult with an advanced solid tumor such as melanoma, head and neck, liver or kidney cancer. Both conserved end residues are part of each CDR3.

v_call: TRBV15
j_call: TRBJ2-2
cdr3_aa: CATSYYSSEAGELFF

v_call: TRBV27
j_call: TRBJ2-7
cdr3_aa: CASSSPLRAGVRYREQYF

v_call: TRBV5-4
j_call: TRBJ2-3
cdr3_aa: CASSPAGKTQYF

v_call: TRBV7-2
j_call: TRBJ2-1
cdr3_aa: CASSLYWETNEQFF

v_call: TRBV6-1
j_call: TRBJ2-1
cdr3_aa: CASSETGVRAYNEQFF

v_call: TRBV7-8
j_call: TRBJ2-7
cdr3_aa: CASSFLGGFSYEQYF

v_call: TRBV11-3
j_call: TRBJ1-1
cdr3_aa: CASSPGRGSNTEAFF

v_call: TRBV5-1
j_call: TRBJ1-1
cdr3_aa: CASKESGVNTEAFF

v_call: TRBV28
j_call: TRBJ1-6
cdr3_aa: CASSFREGRAYNSPLHF

v_call: TRBV5-1
j_call: TRBJ1-1
cdr3_aa: CASSLEWGPEAFF

v_call: TRBV14
j_call: TRBJ2-7
cdr3_aa: CASSQDLREQYF

v_call: TRBV7-2
j_call: TRBJ2-1
cdr3_aa: CASSSGLAGYSYNEQFF

v_call: TRBV5-1
j_call: TRBJ2-5
cdr3_aa: CASSSGATETQYF

v_call: TRBV4-1
j_call: TRBJ2-3
cdr3_aa: CASSQDGPSTDTQYF

v_call: TRBV5-6
j_call: TRBJ1-5
cdr3_aa: CASSLYGTGRNQPQHF

v_call: TRBV28
j_call: TRBJ1-3
cdr3_aa: CASSLGGGQSGNTIYF

v_call: TRBV28
j_call: TRBJ1-4
cdr3_aa: CASSYGANEKLFF

v_call: TRBV5-1
j_call: TRBJ2-3
cdr3_aa: CASSLLSGGYTDTQYF

v_call: TRBV5-1
j_call: TRBJ2-5
cdr3_aa: CASSSQGYSETQYF

v_call: TRBV27
j_call: TRBJ2-2
cdr3_aa: CASSLFGQGANTGELFF

v_call: TRBV29-1
j_call: TRBJ1-2
cdr3_aa: CSASLNYGYTF

v_call: TRBV11-2
j_call: TRBJ2-3
cdr3_aa: CASSQLTYTQYF

v_call: TRBV4-1
j_call: TRBJ2-2
cdr3_aa: CASSQVLSLTGELFF

v_call: TRBV15
j_call: TRBJ2-3
cdr3_aa: CATSREYPGQGSDTQYF

v_call: TRBV9
j_call: TRBJ1-3
cdr3_aa: CASSVGTGGLSSGNTIYF

v_call: TRBV9
j_call: TRBJ2-3
cdr3_aa: CASSVGTTDTQYF

v_call: TRBV11-2
j_call: TRBJ1-5
cdr3_aa: CASSPGRDQPQHF

v_call: TRBV5-1
j_call: TRBJ2-1
cdr3_aa: CASSPYLGNEQFF